Reported below is one TCR beta chain. No antigen is known for it. It has no much larger one-base neighbor in the sample; base qualities were not kept. Library creation used the immunoSEQ multiplex PCR assay. For the multiplex PCR, a mixture combining 60 forward primers for TCR Vbeta segments and 13 reverse primers for TCR Jbeta segments was used. The CDR3 region of rearranged TCR beta genes was amplified from genomic DNA by a multiplex PCR assay. Amplified TCR beta libraries were sequenced as 87-base-pair reads on the Illumina HiSeq System. As for the original processing: A later analysis tallied roughly 76 million unique TCR beta chains across the 610 or so repertoires, and approximately 9.9 million of those chains were shared by two or more donors. To remove PCR and sequencing errors, raw reads were error-corrected and collapsed into unique sequences using a nearest-neighbor algorithm that merged closely related sequences. CDR3 sequences were aligned to IMGT reference sequences to assign V, D and J gene segments. For a sequence to be retained, a match of at least six nucleotides to both a V gene segment and a J gene segment was required. Rearrangements were classified as productive when the CDR3 lacked stop codons and remained in frame with V and J, and all other rearrangements were classified as non-productive. Following IMGT convention, CDR3 was defined as the stretch from the second conserved V-encoded cysteine up to the conserved J-encoded phenylalanine. The earlier analysis of fewer than 750 of the donors excluded sequences that lacked an unambiguous match to a single V gene segment. An earlier analysis of fewer than 750 of the donors called V segments functional above 56.7% productive rearrangements and segregating when the between-donor standard deviation exceeded 5%. A statistical classification framework was developed to diagnose cytomegalovirus status using the catalog of TCR beta chain sequences. A later analysis assigned V and J genes by comparing TCR nucleotide sequences with IMGT/GENE-DB human TR gene sequences. Using the TCRdist pipeline, a later analysis assigned CDR3 sequences along with most-parsimonious VDJ recombination scenarios. In a later analysis, every TCR beta chain was defined by the combination of its CDR3 amino acid sequence and its V-gene family, and reads without a unique V-gene family were dropped. In a later analysis, several hundred highly shared, low-generation-probability nucleotide sequences were removed to address suspected cross-contamination and a sequencing artifact. A later analysis calculated a clonal expansion index for each public chain from normalized within-repertoire ranks of inferred template counts. Generation probabilities in a later analysis came from a VDJ recombination model fitted to out-of-frame rearrangements, and those results were checked against IGoR. In a later analysis, TCR-TCR, TCR-HLA and TCR-CMV co-occurrence was scored with hypergeometric tests, and a repertoire-size bias correction was applied to TCR pairs. A later analysis estimated false discovery rates by permuting HLA or CMV assignments 20 times. In a later analysis, co-occurring TCRs were grouped using DBSCAN, with TCRdist sequence similarity added in when clustering inside HLA-allele-positive subsets. For co-occurrence clustering, repertoires with fewer than 30,000 or more than 120,000 public chains were excluded, along with several repertoires with anomalous nucleotide sharing. In its TCRdb copy, this immuneACCESS table keeps in-frame sequences only and misses some clones. Where compared with another copy, unresolved V genes explain less than half of these, and the others have no known cause. The V and J calls and the clone size are those of that table, but D and trimming were determined from the DNA. For this sample there are fewer than 250,000 clones; 70% to 90% appear just once. The biggest ten clones account for approximately 1.5% of the sample.

V loses 5 bases at its end and J loses 3 bases; junction bases beyond the gene matches: 10. Counted from cysteine to phenylalanine, this CDR3 has 15 amino acids. Here the CDR3 DNA is all that survives: 45 bases in frame from base 1. This entry is derived from a study of cytomegalovirus exposure and HLA in healthy donors (dated by TCRdb to about 2017). In terms of the full investigation: In an earlier analysis of 587 of the donors, 250 to 350 Gb of sequence data and 90 million to 130 million unique TCR beta sequences from 150 million to 200 million T cells were reported. About 300 gigabases of sequencing data and approximately 85 million unique TCR sequences were included in an early release covering roughly 600 HLA-typed donors. The genetic ancestry cluster associated with self-reported Caucasian donors included about four fifths of the 398 genotyped donors. The study was designed to test whether signatures of past pathogen exposure could be identified by cataloging public T cell receptors. The study used immunosequencing to profile the T cell repertoires of 600 to 850 subjects and linked those repertoires to cytomegalovirus serostatus. A separate validation cohort of roughly 110 different subjects was used in addition to the 666-subject first cohort. The study combined high-throughput TCR immunosequencing, statistical association of individual TCRs with disease status, and machine learning to predict cytomegalovirus infection status. A later analysis re-examined previously published TCR beta repertoires from around 670 donors and added high-resolution HLA genotyping to investigate patterns of TCR occurrence. Rather than using new phenotypic data, the later analysis identified candidate immune exposures from TCR beta sequences and from how often those sequences occurred across donors. An earlier analysis of approximately 640 of the donors applied high-throughput TCR beta sequencing to assess whether each TCR beta V gene segment acted as functional or pseudogenic. Alongside the repertoire data, information on donor age, sex, ethnicity and CMV serostatus was compiled. In a later genetic analysis, genome-wide SNP genotypes for 398 of the 666 donors were used, and that subset was treated as a discovery cohort. Every discovery cohort repertoire had been produced on one sequencing platform. HLA typing included class I and class II loci at four-digit resolution. The number of donors typed differed by locus, with roughly 629-640 for A, B, C, DRB1 and DQB1, 522 for DQA1, 600 to 610 for DPA1, and some 470 for DPB1. Because of strong linkage in the cohort, five DR-DQ haplotypes were treated as single units for association and clustering. Across approximately 400 genotyped donors of the cohort, an average of roughly 250,000 unique TCR beta nucleotide sequences per donor were sequenced, and approximately 17% of those sequences were non-productive. What the work shows at the level of the full study, not this receptor alone: Correlated functional status among segregating V segments might reflect linkage disequilibrium, but an unknown experimental factor could not be ruled out. Several of the top co-occurrence clusters appeared to be linked to parvovirus B19, influenza, CMV and Epstein-Barr virus, according to a later analysis. According to a later analysis, most CMV-associated TCR beta chains appeared to be HLA-restricted, and the HLA associations seemed to be driven largely by CMV exposure. The study gave a list of about 150 TCR beta chains associated with cytomegalovirus. In an earlier analysis of about 550 of the donors, most TCR beta V segments were observed in productive rearrangements about 90% or about 30% of the time, broadly matching IMGT annotations. Seventeen rarely observed V segments, including chromosome 9 orphons, were excluded from the earlier analysis of some 590 of the donors because counts were too low. In a later analysis, HLA-associated TCR beta chains showed more clonal expansion and lower generation probabilities than non-associated chains that were equally common. Because HLA typing was unavailable for some donors at each locus, only the typed subset was used in association tests. At a false discovery rate of 0.05, a later analysis linked about 16,000 TCR beta sequences to specific HLA alleles. Roughly uniform sequencing depth across donors was assumed in presence/absence analyses, although this assumption may not hold. When HLA alleles, especially DR and DQ, strongly co-occurred, attributing TCR associations to individual alleles was difficult. The authors suggested that the approach could potentially be generalized to other disease states and immunological phenotypes. V-gene and J-gene trimming of TCR beta chains was associated with a missense DCLRE1C variant in a later genetic analysis, and the association was replicated in an independent cohort. A few of the identified cytomegalovirus-associated TCR beta chains were confirmed in vitro to be specific for cytomegalovirus antigens. A further reported finding was that TCR beta sequences accurately predicted the HLA-A and HLA-B alleles for most subjects in the first cohort. Most TCR sequences were observed very rarely across donors, whereas some public TCRs were present in many individuals. The classifier was reported to diagnose cytomegalovirus status with high specificity and sensitivity in both the original and validation cohorts. A later analysis found that TCR association rates varied across HLA loci, with DRB1 alleles showing the most associated TCRs and HLA-C alleles the fewest. Because the 87-base-pair reads could not distinguish some IMGT-functional V segments, including TRBV6-2 and TRBV6-3, those segments were excluded. A group of highly shared sequence variants was considered likely to be a technical artifact of the sequencing pipeline. The cohort was sequenced for TCR beta chains only, and without alpha or paired-chain data the features that could be detected were limited. CMV serostatus was the only immune exposure information available for the cohort. Compared with the approximately 700-donor mean, donors in an Asian-associated ancestry cluster had fewer N-insertions in productive TCRs, according to a later genetic analysis.

The cohort consisted of 600 to 700 healthy bone marrow donors. At the time of sampling, all cohort members were nominally healthy, though unrecorded immune exposures were likely present. The donor tested CMV seronegative, placing the donor among the 350 or so seronegative members of the cohort. A peripheral blood sample was collected from each donor, and TCR beta sequencing was performed on peripheral blood mononuclear cells. Genomic DNA extraction from the blood cell samples was performed with the Qiagen DNeasy Blood Extraction Kit. This receptor chain uses TRBV5-3 and TRBJ1-1, with 7 bases matching TRBD1. TRBV5-3 is marked as an open reading frame, function uncertain. The receptor comes from a woman aged 18-29 years in good health and CMV-seronegative. Sequenced: PBMCs. In nucleotide form, the sequence is TGTGCCAGAAGGGAACGGGACAGAGTTTACACTGAAGCTTTCTTT. This gives the protein CARRERDRVYTEAFF.